The 6 T cell receptor beta chains below come from one sample, sequenced in a study of blood T cell repertoires in COVID-19. TCRdb's table, derived via immunoSEQ multiplex PCR, lists solely in-frame clones and lacks some. This table holds a few hundred thousand clones, approximately 90% found once. The sample comprised peripheral blood. The source of these receptors is a young man who had recovered from COVID-19.

The chain employs TRBV5-1 and TRBJ2-5; 13 bases match TRBD2. This CDR3 has 14 residues. V gave up 6 bases and J gave up 2 bases; unmatched junction bases: 1. Germline loops: CDR1 SGHRS, CDR2 YFSETQ. CDR3 DNA sequence: TGCGCCAGCACACTAGCGGGGGGGCAAGAGACCCAGTACTTC. This sequence encodes CASTLAGGQETQYF.

CDR3 sequence (DNA): TGTGCCAGCAGTAACAGGGGCACCTACGAGCAGTACTTC. Its translation is CASSNRGTYEQYF. V and J are TRBV6-6 and TRBJ2-7; 7 bases fit TRBD1. Germline-derived CDR1 and CDR2 are MNHNY and SVGAGI (reference sequence). V shed 5 bases, J shed 2 bases, and the junction held 3 bases outside the gene matches. The CDR3 has 13 amino acids.

This rearrangement joins TRBV27 to TRBJ1-2, with a possible D match to TRBD1 (6 bases). Germline assignment: CDR1 MNHEY and CDR2 SMNVEV (reference sequence). There are 15 residues in the CDR3. The ends were cut back, 5 bases at V and 0 bases at J, with 13 bases in the middle. CDR3 in DNA: TGTGCCAGCAGTAACCTGGGGGCTTCTAACTATGGCTACACCTTC. Translated: CASSNLGASNYGYTF.

V usage is TRBV29-1 and J usage is TRBJ2-7, with 7 bases lining up with TRBD1. Per the germline V gene, CDR1 is SQVTM and CDR2 is ANQGSEA. After removal of 4 bases from V and 6 bases from J, the junction contained 18 bases not matched to a gene. The length of the CDR3 is 16 residues. The CDR3 DNA is TGCAGCGTTGTGGGGGACAGCTCCCTTTGGCCCCTCGAGCAGTACTTC. Encoded protein: CSVVGDSSLWPLEQYF.

This chain uses TRBV10-3 with TRBJ2-5, with D possibly matching TRBD2 (7 bases). The germline CDR1 and CDR2 sequences are ENHRY and SYGVKD. The CDR3 is 13 amino acids. Trimming cost V 10 bases and J 5 bases, with 17 bases left between them. CDR3 in amino acids: CANGGQRGETQYF. The CDR3 coding sequence is TGTGCCAACGGGGGGCAAAGAGGGGAGACCCAGTACTTC.

The V and J genes are TRBV4-1 and TRBJ1-4, with D possibly being TRBD1 (5 bases). Germline V lookup: CDR1 MGHRA, CDR2 YSYEKL. The CDR3 is 14 residues long. The ends were cut back, 0 bases at V and 11 bases at J, with 13 bases in the middle. This CDR3 reads CASSQDQGAGKLFF. CDR3 nucleotide sequence: TGCGCCAGCAGCCAAGATCAGGGAGCGGGGAAACTGTTTTTT.